This T cell receptor (beta chain) was found in a study of CXCR3-negative and CXCR3-positive naive CD8 T cells. UMI-labeled 5' RACE TRB cDNA libraries were prepared from the cells. TCRdb reprocessed the 5' RACE reads and keeps a single row for each CDR3 protein, giving no DNA. The repertoire shows fewer than 65,000 distinct CDR3 sequences; the top ten hold around 5%. A word on this clonotype: Its antigen is not identified.

General observations from the study: Whereas memory cells differed, naive CXCR3-negative and CXCR3-positive cells shared similar TRBV-TRBJ usage. The TRB CDR3s that CXCR3-positive naive cells carried were more hydrophobic than those of CXCR3-negative naive cells. Relative to memory CD8+ cells, whose diversity was much lower, both naive subsets had comparably high diversity. Cryopreserved cells showed partially decreased CXCR3 expression, and most assays used fresh PBMCs.

This CDR3 has 18 residues. This receptor was obtained from a human donor in good health. Some clones in this sample may be carry-over from other donors' samples. Sequenced input: naive CXCR3+ CD8+ T cells from blood. The subset here: CD45RO-CCR7+CD27+CD95- naive CD8+ T cells expressing CXCR3 (TNR3+). This chain links TRBV12-3 or TRBV12-4 with TRBJ2-2; checking the TCRdb D call of TRBD2 is not possible without DNA. CDR3 region: CASRPGTSGGRDTGELFF.